A selection of T cell receptor beta chains follows, all from one sample in a study of T-cell reconstitution after alpha-beta-depleted transplantation in children. MiXCR was run by TCRdb on the PCR reads, yielding one entry per CDR3 protein. The sample holds 400,000 to 500,000 distinct CDR3 sequences, approximately 10% seen once. The sample in question was PBMCs from the stem cell graft donor, obtained from the stem cell graft. The source is a human donor who donated a stem cell graft to a child with acute myeloid leukemia. Both conserved end residues are part of each CDR3. D genes are given only for firm matches. The size of a clone is reported for some rows only, either as once, few or many, or as a class for expanded clones.

D gene	V gene	CDR3 length	clone size	J gene	CDR3 protein	CDR3 DNA
NA	TRBV7-2	13	few	TRBJ2-7	CASSLEAAYEQYF	TGTGCCAGCAGCTTAGAGGCTGCCTACGAGCAGTACTTC
NA	TRBV9	14	many	TRBJ2-5	CASSVEPGRETQYF	TGTGCCAGCAGCGTAGAGCCGGGACGGGAGACCCAGTACTTC
TRBD1	TRBV10-3	15	few	TRBJ2-2	CAIRADRGLTGELFF	TGTGCCATCAGGGCGGACAGGGGGCTCACCGGGGAGCTGTTTTTT
NA	TRBV7-8	13	NA	TRBJ2-4	CASSLVQTDIQYF	TGTGCCAGCAGCTTAGTACAGACGGACATTCAGTACTTC
TRBD2	TRBV5-6	16	many	TRBJ2-3	CASSAGLAGITDTQYF	TGTGCCAGCAGCGCCGGACTAGCGGGGATCACAGATACGCAGTATTTT
TRBD2	TRBV12-3/TRBV12-4	17	few	TRBJ2-5	CASSYSGGARSKETQYF	TGTGCCAGCAGTTACAGCGGGGGGGCCCGCAGTAAAGAGACCCAGTACTTC
NA	TRBV7-2	15	NA	TRBJ1-6	CASSLSVTYNSPLHF	TGTGCCAGCAGCCTGTCCGTGACATATAATTCACCCCTCCACTTT
TRBD2	TRBV2	14	NA	TRBJ2-3	CASTASGKPDTQYF	TGTGCCAGCACGGCAAGCGGGAAGCCAGATACGCAGTATTTT
TRBD2	TRBV10-3	16	few	TRBJ2-1	CAIRTTSGRHGGEQFF	TGTGCCATCAGGACGACTAGCGGGAGACACGGAGGTGAGCAGTTCTTC
NA	TRBV20-1	14	many	TRBJ2-2	CSAMKGRAGGELFF	TGCAGTGCGATGAAGGGACGTGCGGGCGGGGAGCTGTTTTTT
TRBD1	TRBV5-1	14	many	TRBJ1-1	CASSWGQTNTEAFF	TGCGCCAGCAGCTGGGGACAGACGAACACTGAAGCTTTCTTT
NA	TRBV5-1	15	NA	TRBJ2-1	CASSLLNPRMNEQFF	TGCGCCAGCAGCCTACTTAACCCCCGGATGAATGAGCAGTTCTTC
TRBD2	TRBV12-3/TRBV12-4	14	few	TRBJ2-1	CASSPWGLAGGLFF	TGTGCCAGCAGTCCCTGGGGACTAGCGGGAGGTCTGTTCTTC
NA	TRBV7-8	16	many	TRBJ2-7	CASSYGTRQSSYEQYF	TGTGCCAGCAGCTACGGCACCAGACAGAGCTCCTACGAGCAGTACTTC
NA	TRBV20-1	15	few	TRBJ1-1	CSARDLGNLSTEAFF	TGCAGTGCTAGAGATCTGGGCAACCTCAGCACTGAAGCTTTCTTT
NA	TRBV6-1	15	NA	TRBJ2-3	CASTRMGSSTDTQYF	TGTGCCAGCACAAGGATGGGATCTAGCACAGATACGCAGTATTTT
TRBD1	TRBV2	13	NA	TRBJ2-5	CASGRGRQETQYF	TGTGCCAGCGGCAGGGGGCGCCAAGAGACCCAGTACTTC
TRBD2	TRBV5-1	15	NA	TRBJ2-1	CASSTTSGYYNEQFF	TGCGCCAGCAGCACGACTAGCGGGTACTACAATGAGCAGTTCTTC
NA	TRBV20-1	14	few	TRBJ2-1	CSARGEVAYNEQFF	TGCAGTGCTAGGGGAGAGGTGGCCTACAATGAGCAGTTCTTC
NA	TRBV6-1	14	NA	TRBJ1-2	CASRRGTTYWGYTF	TGTGCCAGCAGAAGAGGGACAACCTATTGGGGCTACACCTTC
TRBD1	TRBV4-1	17	few	TRBJ2-1	CASSLPSGTGGRNEQFF	TGCGCCAGCAGCCTACCATCCGGGACAGGGGGCAGGAATGAGCAGTTCTTC
TRBD1	TRBV5-1	15	NA	TRBJ2-5	CASSLGTGDGETQYF	TGCGCCAGCAGCTTGGGGACAGGGGATGGAGAGACCCAGTACTTC
TRBD2	TRBV7-8	15	few	TRBJ2-3	CASSLGVAGKDTQYF	TGTGCCAGCAGCTTGGGTGTAGCGGGGAAGGATACGCAGTATTTT
TRBD2	TRBV11-2	15	NA	TRBJ2-2	CASRQPGLLTGELFF	TGTGCCAGCAGGCAACCGGGACTACTCACCGGGGAGCTGTTTTTT
NA	TRBV6-2/TRBV6-3	14	few	TRBJ1-1	CASTWTDMNTEAFF	TGTGCCAGCACATGGACAGACATGAACACTGAAGCTTTCTTT
NA	TRBV7-9	11	few	TRBJ2-1	CASSWRYEQFF	TGTGCCAGCAGCTGGCGATATGAGCAGTTCTTC
TRBD2	TRBV7-2	17	NA	TRBJ2-5	CASSLQPRGGIQETQYF	TGTGCCAGCAGCTTACAGCCCCGGGGGGGAATACAAGAGACCCAGTACTTC
NA	TRBV5-5	13	many	TRBJ2-6	CASRPRTELSLTF	TGTGCCAGCAGGCCCCGGACAGAACTTTCCCTGACTTTC
NA	TRBV20-1	13	few	TRBJ1-1	CSAREDPNTEAFF	TGCAGTGCTAGAGAGGATCCGAACACTGAAGCTTTCTTT
NA	TRBV29-1	14	NA	TRBJ2-1	CSVEGAGPYNEQFF	TGCAGCGTTGAAGGTGCGGGGCCCTACAATGAGCAGTTCTTC
TRBD2	TRBV3-1	17	NA	TRBJ2-1	CASSQDSPSGRENEQFF	TGTGCCAGCAGCCAAGATTCGCCTAGCGGGAGGGAGAATGAGCAGTTCTTC
TRBD2	TRBV6-1	16	few	TRBJ2-1	CATTPSRGGPTNEQFF	TGTGCCACGACACCTTCCCGCGGGGGGCCCACCAATGAGCAGTTCTTC
NA	TRBV9	14	NA	TRBJ2-1	CASSDSLHLNEQFF	TGTGCCAGCAGCGACTCCTTACATTTGAATGAGCAGTTCTTC
TRBD2	TRBV18	17	NA	TRBJ2-1	CASSPGLAGGRLNEQFF	TGTGCCAGCTCACCGGGACTAGCGGGGGGCCGACTCAATGAGCAGTTCTTC
NA	TRBV5-1	14	few	TRBJ2-7	CASSPEAGAYEQYF	TGCGCCAGCAGCCCGGAGGCAGGGGCCTACGAGCAGTACTTC
TRBD2	TRBV5-1	16	many	TRBJ2-2	CASSLAGTTNTGELFF	TGCGCCAGCAGCTTGGCCGGGACTACAAACACCGGGGAGCTGTTTTTT
TRBD2	TRBV5-5	15	NA	TRBJ2-5	CASSLQLAAQETQYF	TGTGCCAGCAGCTTGCAACTAGCGGCCCAAGAGACCCAGTACTTC
TRBD2	TRBV7-8	14	many	TRBJ2-1	CASSRGLAGDEQFF	TGTGCCAGCAGCCGGGGGCTAGCGGGAGATGAGCAGTTCTTC
NA	TRBV9	13	few	TRBJ2-7	CASSPSGLVEQYF	TGTGCCAGCAGCCCCTCAGGGTTGGTGGAGCAGTACTTC
TRBD2	TRBV20-1	15	NA	TRBJ2-7	CSAGLPGTSDYEQYF	TGCAGTGCTGGTCTCCCCGGGACTAGCGACTACGAGCAGTACTTC
NA	TRBV5-1	15	NA	TRBJ2-5	CASSLEVTLYKTQYF	TGCGCCAGCAGCTTGGAGGTGACACTTTATAAGACCCAGTACTTC
NA	TRBV20-1	11	NA	TRBJ1-1	CSPGGNTEAFF	TGCAGTCCGGGGGGGAACACTGAAGCTTTCTTT
NA	TRBV20-1	13	many	TRBJ2-1	CSARAGSYNEQFF	TGCAGTGCTAGAGCCGGGTCCTACAATGAGCAGTTCTTC
TRBD1	TRBV20-1	14	many	TRBJ1-5	CSARGTGGYQPQHF	TGCAGTGCTAGGGGGACAGGGGGCTATCAGCCCCAGCATTTT
NA	TRBV6-1	13	few	TRBJ2-3	CASTDIPTDTQYF	TGTGCCAGCACCGATATACCGACAGATACGCAGTATTTT
NA	TRBV9	18	many	TRBJ1-2	CASSVEVDSGGIVGGYTF	TGTGCCAGCAGCGTAGAGGTGGACAGTGGGGGAATCGTGGGTGGCTACACCTTC
TRBD2	TRBV20-1	19	few	TRBJ2-3	CSARATSGTSKFRTDTQYF	TGCAGTGCTAGAGCGACTAGCGGGACGTCGAAATTTCGCACAGATACGCAGTATTTT
NA	TRBV4-2	15	NA	TRBJ1-5	CASSHEDTDNQPQHF	TGTGCCAGCAGCCATGAAGACACTGACAATCAGCCCCAGCATTTT
TRBD1	TRBV24-1	15	many	TRBJ1-1	CATSDTGDVNTEAFF	TGTGCCACCAGTGATACAGGGGACGTGAACACTGAAGCTTTCTTT
NA	TRBV2	14	few	TRBJ1-3	CASSQSPSGNTIYF	TGTGCCAGCAGTCAGAGCCCTTCTGGAAACACCATATATTTT
TRBD2	TRBV20-1	15	few	TRBJ2-5	CSAIRTSGGQETQYF	TGCAGTGCTATAAGGACTAGCGGGGGTCAAGAGACCCAGTACTTC
TRBD2	TRBV20-1	19	many	TRBJ2-3	CSASAPGGAVITGTDTQYF	TGCAGTGCTAGTGCCCCCGGGGGGGCGGTCATTACCGGCACAGATACGCAGTATTTT
NA	TRBV7-8	15	NA	TRBJ2-3	CASSLLSPGTDTQYF	TGTGCCAGCAGCTTATTGAGTCCAGGCACAGATACGCAGTATTTT